Here is one TCR beta chain with its context. Its antigen is undetermined. Each donor's status was that of a healthy bone marrow donor. Both 60 Vbeta primers and 13 Jbeta primers went into the PCR. Study processing details: Per a later analysis, the number of unique TCR beta chains was around 80 million, of which around 10 million were shared. Only in-frame clones appear in the TCRdb table, and some are missing; sequencing was by immunoSEQ multiplex PCR. V, J and clone size were drawn from that table, and D and trimming were deduced from the DNA. The sample includes under 200,000 clones, around 80% of them seen just once. These data belong to a study of cytomegalovirus exposure and HLA in healthy donors. Study findings and constraints: Later work found that TCR association rates differed between HLA loci; DRB1 had the most and HLA-C the fewest.

Looked up from germline, CDR1 is SGHVS and CDR2 is FQNEAQ. V was clipped by 1 base and J by 5 bases; unmatched bases: 10. The CDR3 totals 16 residues. The TCR was taken from a man aged 35 to 55 in good health and CMV-seronegative. The rearrangement joins TRBV7-8 to TRBJ2-7; 8 bases are shared with TRBD1. Sequenced sample: PBMCs. This chain's CDR3 is CASSLEDRAEMNEQYF. DNA for the CDR3: TGTGCCAGCAGCTTAGAGGACAGGGCGGAAATGAACGAGCAGTACTTC.